Detailed here is one TCR beta chain. The data derive from a study of blood T cell repertoires in COVID-19. Whole-study context: Italy, Spain and the United States were the sources of the convalescent and acute COVID-19 samples. T cells, B-cell-depleted T cells, or PBMCs supplied cDNA or gDNA.

The junction had 4 bases not matched to a gene; V was cut back by 2 bases and J by 4 bases. The CDR3 covers 15 residues. The germline V gene has CDR1 KGHDR and CDR2 SFDVKD. In the authors' methods: Estimates of nucleated cell counts were drawn from the amplification of reference gene primers. The table came from immunoSEQ multiplex PCR; TCRdb's copy has only in-frame clones and leaves some out. V and J calls and clone size are given by that table; D and trimming were obtained from the DNA. The sample carries 300,000 to 400,000 clones, over 80% recorded once. This clonotype originated in a woman in her 50s with COVID-19, enrolled during active disease. The rearrangement links TRBV24-1 to TRBJ2-1; 7 bases are shared with TRBD1. The sequencing input was peripheral blood. CDR3 nucleotide sequence: TGTGCCACCAGTGATTCGGGACAGCCGTACAATGAGCAGTTCTTC. It translates to CATSDSGQPYNEQFF.